This TCR beta chain stems from a study of blood T cell repertoires in COVID-19. Study overall: There were acute and convalescent COVID-19 samples, and they came from the United States, Italy and Spain. T cells, B-cell-depleted T cells, or PBMCs supplied cDNA or gDNA.

How the authors handled the data: Scientists estimated how many nucleated cells there were by amplifying reference gene primers. The repertoire was sequenced with immunoSEQ multiplex PCR; TCRdb's copy has only in-frame clones and lacks some. D and trimming come from the DNA, and the V and J calls and clone size come from that table. The profile shows under 300,000 clones, around 81% of them singletons. The V segment lost 6 bases and the J segment 7 bases; nucleotides outside the gene matches: 5. CDR1 SGHDN and CDR2 FVKESK come from the germline V gene. The CDR3 loop spans 15 amino acids. Sequenced: peripheral blood. The chain has TRBV14 and TRBJ1-6; 11 nucleotides line up with TRBD1. This TCR derives from a man aged 30 to 39 who had recovered from COVID-19. CDR3 DNA sequence: TGTGCCAGCAGAAGGGACAGGGGGTACAATTCACCCCTCCACTTT. Translation gives CASRRDRGYNSPLHF. The whole variable domain, filled in from reference TRBV14 and TRBJ1-6, reads EAGVTQFPSHSVIEKGQTVTLRCDPISGHDNLYWYRRVMGKEIKFLLHFVKESKQDESGMPNNRFLAERTGGTYSTLKVQPAELEDSGVYFCASRRDRGYNSPLHFGNGTRLTVT.